What follows describes a single TCR beta chain. Its target is not known. RNA was extracted with the RNeasy kit, and a quantity of 0.5 to 1 ug was reverse transcribed using random hexamers. Amplification of TCR beta CDR3 by immunoSEQ multiplex PCR spanned 54 Vbeta and 13 Jbeta. TCRdb recomputed calls from the immunoSEQ multiplex PCR reads with MiXCR, one row per CDR3 protein. Found here are about 140,000 distinct CDR3 sequences, approximately 93% of them singletons; the top ten hold 0.27%. Bulk CD8+ and CD4+ cells came from magnetic negative isolation; CD8+ TEMRA by FACS. The data belong to a study of CD8 T cells in Susac syndrome. General study points: Regarding the TCR sequencing and HLA analysis, the study admitted that a relatively small number of individuals were involved.

After removal of 1 base from V and 7 bases from J, the junction contained 5 bases not matched to a gene. This CDR3 is built from 16 residues. Germline values: CDR1 LGHNA, CDR2 YSLEER. What was sequenced was CD8+ T cells from PBMCs. This TCR was recovered from a human donor in good health. The chain carries TRBV4-3 and TRBJ2-1, with 12 bases lining up with TRBD2. As DNA, the CDR3 is TGCGCCAGCAGCCAAGGGACTAGCGGGATCTCTAATGAGCAGTTCTTC. Protein: CASSQGTSGISNEQFF.